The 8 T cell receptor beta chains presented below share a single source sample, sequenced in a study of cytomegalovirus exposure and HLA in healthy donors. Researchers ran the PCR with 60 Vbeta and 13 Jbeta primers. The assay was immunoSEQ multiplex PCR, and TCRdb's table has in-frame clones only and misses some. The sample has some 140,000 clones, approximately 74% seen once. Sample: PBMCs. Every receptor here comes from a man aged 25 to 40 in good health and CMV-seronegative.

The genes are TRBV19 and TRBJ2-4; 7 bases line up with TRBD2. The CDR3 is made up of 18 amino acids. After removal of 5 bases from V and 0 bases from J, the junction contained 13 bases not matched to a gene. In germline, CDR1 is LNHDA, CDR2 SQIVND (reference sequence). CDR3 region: CASSSTGVGGLAKNIQYF. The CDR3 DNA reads TGTGCCAGTAGTTCCACGGGAGTGGGGGGGTTAGCCAAAAACATTCAGTACTTC.

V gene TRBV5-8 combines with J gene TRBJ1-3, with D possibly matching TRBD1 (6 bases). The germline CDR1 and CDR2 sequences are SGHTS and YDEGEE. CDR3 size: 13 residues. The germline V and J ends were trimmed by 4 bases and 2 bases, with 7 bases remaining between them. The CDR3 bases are TGTGCCAGCAGCCGGACAGCTGGAAACACCATATATTTT. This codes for CASSRTAGNTIYF.

The CDR3 protein is CASSLTDALNTEAFF. CDR3 nucleotides: TGTGCCAGCAGTTTAACAGACGCCCTGAACACTGAAGCTTTCTTT. This sequence joins TRBV27 and TRBJ1-1, with no clear D. Germline CDR1 is MNHEY and CDR2 is SMNVEV (reference sequence). Trimming cost V 2 bases and J 0 bases, with 10 bases left between them. This CDR3 spans 15 amino acids.

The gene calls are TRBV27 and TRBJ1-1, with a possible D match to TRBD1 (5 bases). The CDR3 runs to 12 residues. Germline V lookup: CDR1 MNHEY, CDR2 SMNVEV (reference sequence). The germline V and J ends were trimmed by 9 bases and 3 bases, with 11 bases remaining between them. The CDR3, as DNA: TGTGCCAGTGGGGCAGGAGACACTGAAGCTTTCTTT. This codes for CASGAGDTEAFF.

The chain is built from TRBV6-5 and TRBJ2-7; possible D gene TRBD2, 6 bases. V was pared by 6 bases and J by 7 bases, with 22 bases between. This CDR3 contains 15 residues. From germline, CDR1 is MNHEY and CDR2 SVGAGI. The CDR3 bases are TGTGCCAGCAGGGCATCGTGGGGGGTATGGGAAGAGCAGTACTTC. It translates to CASRASWGVWEEQYF.

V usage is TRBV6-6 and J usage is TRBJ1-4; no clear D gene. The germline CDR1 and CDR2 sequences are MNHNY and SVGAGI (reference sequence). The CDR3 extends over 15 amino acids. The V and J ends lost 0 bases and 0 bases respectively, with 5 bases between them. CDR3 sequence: CASSYSGTTNEKLFF. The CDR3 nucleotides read TGTGCCAGCAGTTACTCCGGGACAACTAATGAAAAACTGTTTTTT.

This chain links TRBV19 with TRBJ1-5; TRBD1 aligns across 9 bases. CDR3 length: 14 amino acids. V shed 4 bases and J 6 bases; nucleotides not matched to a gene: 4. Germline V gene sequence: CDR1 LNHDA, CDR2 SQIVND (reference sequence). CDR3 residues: CASSSHRGPQPQHF. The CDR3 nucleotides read TGTGCCAGTAGTAGTCACAGGGGGCCTCAGCCCCAGCATTTT.

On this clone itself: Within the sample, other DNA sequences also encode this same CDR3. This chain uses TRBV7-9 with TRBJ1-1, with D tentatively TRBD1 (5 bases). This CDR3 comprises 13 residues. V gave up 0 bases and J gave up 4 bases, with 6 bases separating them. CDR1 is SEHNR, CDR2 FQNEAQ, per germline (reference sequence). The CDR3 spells CASSLAGATEAFF. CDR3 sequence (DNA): TGTGCCAGCAGCTTAGCTGGGGCCACTGAAGCTTTCTTT.